This TCR beta chain emerged from a study of T cell responses to AZD1222 COVID-19 vaccine. The germline V and J ends were trimmed by 5 bases and 7 bases, with 15 bases remaining between them. The CDR3 is 15 amino acids. Germline-derived CDR1 and CDR2 are MNHEY and SMNVEV (reference sequence). TCRdb's copy holds only in-frame clones and misses some; the assay was immunoSEQ multiplex PCR. This sample has about 130,000 clones, with roughly nine tenths found just once. The sequenced sample was peripheral blood, obtained on day 0 of AZD1222 vaccination. This TCR was recovered from an adult in good health. This sequence joins TRBV27 and TRBJ1-6; a possible D gene is TRBD1 (5 bases). In nucleotides, the CDR3 is TGTGCCAGCAGTGTAGACAGTAACCGAAATTCACCCCTCCACTTT. It codes for CASSVDSNRNSPLHF.